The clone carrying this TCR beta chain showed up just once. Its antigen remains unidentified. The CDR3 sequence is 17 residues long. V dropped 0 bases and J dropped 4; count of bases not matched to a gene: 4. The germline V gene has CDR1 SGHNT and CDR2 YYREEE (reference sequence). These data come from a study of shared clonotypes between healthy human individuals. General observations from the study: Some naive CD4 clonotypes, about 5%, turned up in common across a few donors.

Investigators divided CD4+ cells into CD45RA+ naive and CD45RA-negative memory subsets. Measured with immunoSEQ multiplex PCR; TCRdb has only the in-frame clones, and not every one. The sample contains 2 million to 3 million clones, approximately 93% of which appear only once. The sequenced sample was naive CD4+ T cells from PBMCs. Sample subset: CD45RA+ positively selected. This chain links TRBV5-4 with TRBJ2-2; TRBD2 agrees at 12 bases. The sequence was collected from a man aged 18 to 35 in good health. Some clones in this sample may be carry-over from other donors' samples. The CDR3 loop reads CASSLVSSGRGTGELFF. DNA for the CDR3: TGTGCCAGCAGCTTGGTTTCTAGCGGGAGGGGCACCGGGGAGCTGTTTTTT. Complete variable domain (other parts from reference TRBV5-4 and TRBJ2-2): ETGVTQSPTHLIKTRGQQVTLRCSSQSGHNTVSWYQQALGQGPQFIFQYYREEENGRGNFPPRFSGLQFPNYSSELNVNALELDDSALYLCASSLVSSGRGTGELFFGEGSRLTVL.